Sequencing of this TCR beta chain was carried out in a study of T cell repertoires in cytomegalovirus infection (dated by TCRdb to about 2019). About the full investigation: Donor HLA type was relevant to the analysis, as public TCR beta signatures indicated carriage of CMV infection together with the matching HLA type.

The CDR3, cysteine through phenylalanine, is 13 amino acids long. The only DNA kept is the CDR3, 39 bases in frame from the first base. Trimming costs V 6 bases and J 3 bases, and their ends lie 9 bases apart. The sequencer was an Illumina HiSeq 1500. TCRdb cleaned the public reads at Q25 with fastp, built clones with MiXCR and kept in-frame beta chains. Duplicate CDR3 protein sequences are folded into a single record with the most common DNA and genes. For this sample the table gives approximately 250,000 distinct CDR3 sequences, of which under 8.5% were detected only once. The ten largest account for about 6% of the sample. A remark on this clonotype: There is no known antigen for this receptor. A read error may explain this, as a much larger clone is one base away.

General findings and caveats noted by the study authors: The ex vivo response was dominated by HLA-C-restricted CMV-specific TCR beta clonotypes, and the single most frequent clonotype in two of eight donors was supplied by these HLA-C-restricted clonotypes. In both this cohort and an independent roughly 350-donor cohort, the cumulative frequency of public TCR beta family members distinguished carriers of CMV infection plus the relevant HLA type.

This receptor was obtained from a human donor in good health (CMV status not recorded). Some clones in this sample may be carry-over from other donors' samples. The sequenced sample was PBMCs. The chain is assembled from TRBV12-3 or TRBV12-4 and TRBJ1-5, with TRBD1 perhaps the D gene, on 5 matching bases. CDR3 reads: CASRWTFNQPQHF. The bases are TGTGCCAGCAGATGGACATTCAATCAGCCCCAGCATTTT.